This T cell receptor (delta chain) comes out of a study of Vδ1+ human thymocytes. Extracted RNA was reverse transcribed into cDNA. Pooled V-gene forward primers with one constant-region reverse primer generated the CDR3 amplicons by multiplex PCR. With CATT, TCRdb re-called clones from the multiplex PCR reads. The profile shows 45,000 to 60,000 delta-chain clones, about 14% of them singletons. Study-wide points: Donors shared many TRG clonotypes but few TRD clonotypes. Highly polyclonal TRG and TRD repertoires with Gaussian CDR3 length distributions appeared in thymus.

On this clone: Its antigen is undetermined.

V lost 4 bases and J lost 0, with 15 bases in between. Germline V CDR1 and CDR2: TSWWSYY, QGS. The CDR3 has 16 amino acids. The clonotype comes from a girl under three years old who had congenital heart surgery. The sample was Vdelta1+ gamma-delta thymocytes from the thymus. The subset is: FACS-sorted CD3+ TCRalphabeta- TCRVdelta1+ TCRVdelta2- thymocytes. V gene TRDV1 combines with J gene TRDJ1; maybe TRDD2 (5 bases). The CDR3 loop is CALGGFLGRYTDKLIF. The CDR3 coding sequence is TGTGCTCTTGGGGGGTTCCTCGGGAGGTACACCGATAAACTCATCTTT.